This T cell receptor (beta chain) emerged from a study of Ad26.COV2.S vaccination and SARS-CoV-2 variants. Regarding treatment: some 19 received Ad26.COV2.S at low or high dose, single or two shots; about five received placebo; per-sample allocation not given. Material that was analyzed had been drawn on day 63 after the first vaccine or placebo injection. Libraries were prepared by immunoSEQ multiplex PCR; TCRdb keeps only in-frame clonotypes and omits some of them. Here the sample spans about 410,000 clones, 92% being singletons. The clonotype was recovered from a person between 18 and 59 years old who received the Ad26.COV2.S COVID-19 vaccine or a placebo. This sample comprised peripheral blood, obtained in a trial of Ad26.COV2.S vaccine versus placebo.

The CDR3 sequence: CASTLDRGETQYF. CDR3 nucleotide sequence: TGTGCCAGCACCCTCGACAGGGGGGAGACCCAGTACTTC. The rearrangement links TRBV6-6 to TRBJ2-5, with TRBD1 identical over 9 bases. The length of the CDR3 is 13 residues. Germline CDR1 MNHNY, CDR2 SVGAGI (reference sequence). V dropped 7 bases and J dropped 5; count of bases not matched to a gene: 5.